This T cell receptor beta chain is from a study of blood T cell repertoires in COVID-19. Background on the study: COVID-19 samples from acute and convalescent phases originated in the United States, Italy and Spain. T cells, B-cell-depleted T cells, or PBMCs provided the cDNA or gDNA that served as material.

Authors' data handling: By means of reference gene primer amplification, nucleated cell counts were estimated. Some clones are missing from TCRdb's copy, which holds only in-frame ones; the method was immunoSEQ multiplex PCR. The DNA was the basis for D and trimming; V, J and clone size are from that table. The table has 100,000 or so clones, roughly 88% seen once; the top ten hold about 6.3%. The sequenced sample consisted of peripheral blood. The TCR sequence derives from an older woman with acute or convalescent COVID-19.

The CDR3 DNA is TGTGCCAGCAGTTTAACAGGGCGGGAAAAACTGTTTTTT. Translated: CASSLTGREKLFF. This sequence joins TRBV12-3 or TRBV12-4 and TRBJ1-4; D is perhaps TRBD1 (6 bases). Trimming left V 2 bases short and J 8 bases short, with 9 bases between. This CDR3 has 13 amino acids.